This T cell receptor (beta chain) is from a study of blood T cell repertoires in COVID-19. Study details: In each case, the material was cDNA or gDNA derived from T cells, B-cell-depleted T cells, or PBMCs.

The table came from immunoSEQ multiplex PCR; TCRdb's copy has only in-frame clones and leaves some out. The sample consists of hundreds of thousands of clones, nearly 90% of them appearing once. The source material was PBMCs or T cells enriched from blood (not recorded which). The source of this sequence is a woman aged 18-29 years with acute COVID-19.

CDR3 amino acids: CASSKTEYSGNTIYF. The CDR3 nucleotides are TGTGCCAGCAGCAAGACAGAATACTCTGGAAACACCATATATTTT. The J gene is TRBJ1-3, the V gene TRBV7-2, with D perhaps matching TRBD1 (5 bases). V gave up 5 bases and J gave up 0 bases, with 11 bases separating them. The CDR3 contains 15 residues. Germline V CDR1 and CDR2: SGHTA, FQGNSA.